This paragraph reports one T cell receptor (beta chain). Its antigen remains unknown. The source of the sample is a study of T-cell reconstitution after alpha-beta-depleted transplantation in children. Study-wide results and limits: Reported findings indicate that, about two months after transplant, alpha-beta T cells came from several hundred expanded clones, which were derived from non-depleted graft cells. Most T-cell counts and diversity one year after the transplant came from T cells that were newly produced.

V shed 0 bases and J 3 bases; nucleotides not matched to a gene: 7. The CDR3 length is 16 residues. Looked up from germline, CDR1 is SGHRS and CDR2 is YFSETQ. Unique molecular identifiers were used in preparing the TCRbeta library. MiXCR was run by TCRdb on the PCR reads, yielding one entry per CDR3 protein. The sample lists fewer than 550,000 distinct CDR3 sequences, about an eighth seen once, with approximately 14% in the top ten. The clonotype was recovered from a female patient aged 2-10 years who had a stem cell transplant for aplastic anemia, so the T cells may come from the graft donor. The V and J genes are TRBV5-1 and TRBJ2-3; TRBD2 matches at 7 bases. The source was PBMCs, mostly from graft donor cells, collected 180 days after TCRalphabeta/CD19-depleted stem cell transplant. CDR3 DNA: TGCGCCAGCAGCTTGGTTAGCGGGTTGAGGACAGATACGCAGTATTTT. Translation: CASSLVSGLRTDTQYF.